The 27 T cell receptor beta chains below come from one sample, sequenced in a study of regulatory T cells in long-lasting Graves disease. Specified time point: newly diagnosed GD, antithyroid drugs for less than 3 months. The authors made the TCR library using RNA they extracted from PBMCs. Arm-PCR of CDR3 regions and iRepertoire HTBI primers were used to build TCR beta libraries. TCRdb reanalysed the multiplex PCR reads using MiXCR and keeps one entry per CDR3 protein. The table shows about 240,000 distinct CDR3 sequences, with roughly a fifth occurring only once. Sequenced here: peripheral blood mononuclear cells (PBMCs), sampled at new diagnosis, from a patient treated with antithyroid drugs. The receptors were gathered from a female donor with Graves disease.

Comments on this clonotype: Given a far larger clone just one base away, this is likely a sequencing read error. The J gene is TRBJ2-7, the V gene TRBV5-1, with 9 bases lining up with TRBD1. The CDR3 loop spans 15 amino acids. From germline, CDR1 is SGHRS and CDR2 YFSETQ. CDR3 nucleotides: TGTGCCAGCAGCTTACCACAGGGGGCAGGGGGCGAGCAGTACTTC. Its translation: CASSLPQGAGGEQYF.

This clonotype was counted many times. The CDR3 region has the DNA TGTGCCATCAGTCAGGGGGCGAGCACCGGGGAGCTGTTTTTT. It codes for CAISQGASTGELFF. V gene TRBV10-3 combines with J gene TRBJ2-2; TRBD1 aligns across 8 bases. The CDR3 loop spans 14 amino acids. From germline, CDR1 is ENHRY and CDR2 SYGVKD. V shed 5 bases, J shed 4 bases, and the junction held 3 bases outside the gene matches.

With respect to this clonotype: This may come from a read error, since a much larger clone is one base off. The J gene is TRBJ2-1, the V gene TRBV4-1; 9 nucleotides align to TRBD2. With V trimmed by 4 bases and J by 8 bases, 9 bases remained unmatched. This CDR3 has 15 amino acids. Germline V gene data show CDR1 as MGHRA and CDR2 as YSYEKL. The CDR3 reads CASSLRDSGSDEQFF. The CDR3 DNA follows: TGCGCCAGCAGCCTCCGTGATAGCGGGAGTGATGAGCAGTTCTTC.

This clonotype was seen a handful of times. This chain joins TRBV20-1 and TRBJ2-5; TRBD2 matches at 7 bases. The CDR3 is 16 residues long. Trimming at V came to 0 bases and at J to 3 bases, leaving 10 bases not matched to a gene. Germline lookup yields CDR1 DFQATT and CDR2 SNEGSKA (reference sequence). CDR3 sequence (DNA): TGCAGTGCTAGAGATTTCTCTGGGGGGGGGAAAGAGACCCAGTACTTC. Residues: CSARDFSGGGKETQYF.

With respect to this clonotype: A much larger clone differs by one base, so this may be a read error. In DNA, the CDR3 is TGTGCCAGCAGCGTAACGGTTCTCCCCTCCTACGAGCAGTTCTTC. It yields the protein CASSVTVLPSYEQFF. The genes are TRBV9 and TRBJ2-1; unclear D gene. The germline V gene encodes CDR1 SGDLS and CDR2 YYNGEE. V lost 1 base and J lost 10, with 18 bases in between. The CDR3 loop spans 15 amino acids.

The chain recombines TRBV20-1 with TRBJ1-3; 8 positions agree with TRBD1. Losses at the gene ends were 4 bases for V and 0 bases for J; bases not matched to a gene: 5. There are 15 residues in the CDR3. CDR1 and CDR2 from the germline V gene are DFQATT and SNEGSKA (reference sequence). The CDR3 sequence is CSATPGTGSGNTIYF. CDR3 nucleotides: TGCAGTGCTACCCCGGGGACAGGCTCTGGAAACACCATATATTTT.

This clonotype showed up many times. The chain combines TRBV20-1 with TRBJ2-1; 7 bases agree with TRBD2. After removal of 5 bases from V and 0 bases from J, the junction contained 7 bases not matched to a gene. The CDR3 runs 15 residues. CDR1 and CDR2 (germline): DFQATT, SNEGSKA (reference sequence). The CDR3 loop reads CSAGSGTLSYNEQFF. The DNA for the CDR3 is TGCAGTGCTGGGAGCGGGACTCTCTCCTACAATGAGCAGTTCTTC.

The sample holds a few counts of this clonotype. V is TRBV19 and J is TRBJ2-7; D is perhaps TRBD1 (6 bases). Germline-derived CDR1 and CDR2 are LNHDA and SQIVND (reference sequence). V lost 4 bases and J lost 4, with 14 bases in between. The CDR3 sequence is 14 residues long. In DNA form, the CDR3 reads TGTGCCAGTAGTAGAAGGACAGCGCCTTACGAGCAGTACTTC. This codes for CASSRRTAPYEQYF.

This clonotype has more than one count but fewer than ten. The chain is built from TRBV7-2 and TRBJ1-6; TRBD1 might be the D (5 bases). The CDR3 extends over 15 amino acids. V lost 3 bases and J 10 bases, leaving 16 bases between the germline ends. Germline values: CDR1 SGHTA, CDR2 FQGNSA. CDR3 region: CASSLWAGLGSPLHF. The CDR3 DNA is TGTGCCAGCAGCTTGTGGGCGGGGCTAGGGTCACCCCTCCACTTT.

This clonotype was seen many times. V is TRBV20-1 and J is TRBJ1-3; no clear D. The ends were cut back, 5 bases at V and 3 bases at J, with 17 bases in the middle. The CDR3 totals 15 residues. Germline V gene lookup returns CDR1 DFQATT and CDR2 SNEGSKA (reference sequence). CDR3 residues: CSAPRFGIGGNTIYF. The DNA of the CDR3 is TGCAGTGCTCCACGTTTCGGTATTGGTGGAAACACCATATATTTT.

The chain joins TRBV6-2 or TRBV6-3 to TRBJ1-2; TRBD1 might be the D (5 bases). CDR1 and CDR2 (germline): MNHEY, SVGEGT. With 6 bases removed from V and 1 base from J, the gap between germline ends came to 9 bases. The CDR3 contains 13 residues. The CDR3 DNA is TGTGCCAGCAGACCTCAGGGTAACTATGGCTACACCTTC. Amino acids: CASRPQGNYGYTF.

This clonotype was detected many times. The chain carries TRBV2 and TRBJ2-2; 12 bases align to TRBD1. With 6 bases clipped from V and 9 bases from J, the junction kept 8 bases outside the gene matches. Germline assignment: CDR1 SNHLY and CDR2 FYNNEI. The CDR3 covers 15 residues. The DNA for the CDR3 is TGTGCCAGCAGAACCGGGACAGGGGGCTCCTGGGAGCTGTTTTTT. This encodes CASRTGTGGSWELFF.

This clonotype was detected many times. The J gene is TRBJ2-3, the V gene TRBV11-2; D is undetermined. V lost 0 bases and J 4 bases, leaving 5 bases between the germline ends. CDR1 SGHAT and CDR2 FQNNGV come from the germline V gene. CDR3 length: 13 residues. As DNA, the CDR3 is TGTGCCAGCAGCTTAGATCTAGCAGATACGCAGTATTTT. It is translated as CASSLDLADTQYF.

The chain couples TRBV6-2 or TRBV6-3 to TRBJ2-2; 8 positions match TRBD1. With V trimmed by 6 bases and J by 6 bases, 9 bases remained unmatched. The CDR3 consists of 15 residues. The V gene's germline CDR1 is MNHEY and CDR2 SVGEGT. The CDR3 sequence: CASSSDRGAPGELFF. CDR3 DNA sequence: TGTGCCAGCAGCTCCGACAGGGGCGCCCCCGGGGAGCTGTTTTTT.

The V and J genes are TRBV9 and TRBJ2-7, with D perhaps being TRBD1 or TRBD2 (5 bases each). The CDR3 is 15 residues long. V lost 4 bases and J 2 bases, leaving 16 bases between the germline ends. The V gene's germline CDR1 is SGDLS and CDR2 YYNGEE. Here the CDR3 reads CASSPQLGRAYEQYF. In DNA, the CDR3 is TGTGCCAGCAGCCCACAACTGGGACGGGCCTACGAGCAGTACTTC. Variable domain in full (rest from reference TRBV9 and TRBJ2-7): DSGVTQTPKHLITATGQRVTLRCSPRSGDLSVYWYQQSLDQGLQFLIQYYNGEERAKGNILERFSAQQFPDLHSELNLSSLELGDSALYFCASSPQLGRAYEQYFGPGTRLTVT.

A remark on this clonotype: A clone one base away is much larger, so this may be a read error. The chain joins TRBV20-1 to TRBJ2-7; D is unresolved. Trimming pared 3 bases from V and 4 bases from J, leaving 10 bases between. CDR1 and CDR2 from the germline V gene are DFQATT and SNEGSKA (reference sequence). The CDR3 sequence is 12 residues long. The chain's CDR3 is CSASAEMYEQYF. The CDR3 nucleotides are TGCAGTGCTAGCGCGGAAATGTACGAGCAGTACTTC.

This clonotype was counted many times. This chain connects TRBV29-1 to TRBJ2-7, with 7 bases aligning to TRBD2. The CDR3 is 11 amino acids. Germline values: CDR1 SQVTM, CDR2 ANQGSEA. The V and J ends lost 4 bases and 6 bases, in that order; junction bases with no gene match: 3. As DNA, the CDR3 is TGCAGCGTTGTGAGCGGGACCGAGCAGTACTTC. Residues: CSVVSGTEQYF.

Many counts were recorded for this clonotype. This chain joins TRBV5-1 and TRBJ2-3; a possible D gene is TRBD2 (6 bases). CDR1 is SGHRS and CDR2 is YFSETQ in the germline V gene. V was shortened by 0 bases and J by 4 bases, with 9 bases between the two germline ends. The CDR3 sequence is 14 residues long. The CDR3 coding sequence is TGCGCCAGCAGCTTGGCGGGGGTGGCAGATACGCAGTATTTT. Encoded protein: CASSLAGVADTQYF.

In its sample, this clonotype was seen many times. The chain joins TRBV2 to TRBJ1-2; tentatively, D is TRBD1 (5 bases). The CDR3 length is 15 residues. V lost 11 bases, J lost 3 bases, and 22 bases lay in between. Germline V CDR1 and CDR2: SNHLY, FYNNEI. The DNA for the CDR3 is TGTGCCGCCAGGTGGGGCGGGCTAAGAGACTATGGCTACACCTTC. Its translation is CAARWGGLRDYGYTF.

On this clonotype: A read error likely explains this, since a far larger clone differs by one base. The V and J genes are TRBV20-1 and TRBJ2-1; D gene unclear. CDR3 size: 11 residues. In germline, CDR1 is DFQATT, CDR2 SNEGSKA (reference sequence). Deletions cut 3 bases from V and 10 bases from J, with 10 bases between. As DNA, the CDR3 is TGCAGTGCTAGCCGTGTGTACGAGCAGTTCTTC. As protein: CSASRVYEQFF.

This clonotype was counted at least ten times. The chain has TRBV11-2 and TRBJ1-4; D remains unclear. Per germline, CDR1 SGHAT and CDR2 FQNNGV. V was trimmed by 1 base and J by 7 bases, leaving 10 bases between them. CDR3 length: 14 amino acids. In DNA form, the CDR3 reads TGTGCCAGCAGCTTAGCAGGAGGTGGTGAAAAACTGTTTTTT. It codes for CASSLAGGGEKLFF.

In its sample, this clonotype was seen once. This chain joins TRBV11-2 and TRBJ1-1; perhaps TRBD1 as D (5 bases). The CDR3 covers 15 residues. Germline V gene sequence: CDR1 SGHAT, CDR2 FQNNGV. Trimming left V 2 bases short and J 1 base short, with 11 bases between. CDR3 region: CASSLPIQGNTEAFF. The CDR3 nucleotides read TGTGCCAGCAGCTTACCTATTCAGGGGAACACTGAAGCTTTCTTT. The whole variable domain, filled in from reference TRBV11-2 and TRBJ1-1, reads EAGVAQSPRYKIIEKRQSVAFWCNPISGHATLYWYQQILGQGPKLLIQFQNNGVVDDSQLPKDRFSAERLKGVDSTLKIQPAKLEDSAVYLCASSLPIQGNTEAFFGQGTRLTVV.

This clonotype was seen at least ten times. This chain joins TRBV29-1 and TRBJ1-1, with D hard to call. The CDR3 consists of 10 residues. Trimming took 4 bases from V and 6 from J, leaving 6 bases between them. The germline gives CDR1 SQVTM, CDR2 ANQGSEA. The CDR3, as DNA: TGCAGCGTTGGGGTATCTGAAGCTTTCTTT. It specifies CSVGVSEAFF.

In this sample, this clonotype turned up many times. The V gene is TRBV2, the J gene TRBJ1-2; D gene uncertain. The CDR3 covers 14 residues. The germline V gene has CDR1 SNHLY and CDR2 FYNNEI. Trimming pared 7 bases from V and 8 bases from J, leaving 20 bases between. CDR3 sequence: CASTLPIGLGGYTF. The CDR3 DNA reads as TGTGCCAGCACTCTGCCTATCGGCCTCGGGGGCTACACCTTC.

This clonotype was seen many times. The chain is built from TRBV11-1 and TRBJ1-4; no definite D call. Germline V gene sequence: CDR1 SGHAT, CDR2 FQDESV (reference sequence). The CDR3 is 14 amino acids. Trimming took 5 bases from V and 6 from J, leaving 13 bases between them. The CDR3: CASSRGFRDEKLFF. In DNA form, the CDR3 reads TGTGCCAGCAGCCGAGGGTTCCGGGATGAAAAACTGTTTTTT. Supplemented by reference TRBV11-1 and TRBJ1-4, the full variable domain reads EAEVAQSPRYKITEKSQAVAFWCDPISGHATLYWYRQILGQGPELLVQFQDESVVDDSQLPKDRFSAERLKGVDSTLKIQPAELGDSAMYLCASSRGFRDEKLFFGSGTQLSVL.

This clonotype was observed at least ten times. CDR3 coding DNA: TGTGCCATCAGTGACCGGGACAGGGTGACCTACGAGCAGTACTTC. Its translation: CAISDRDRVTYEQYF. The rearrangement links TRBV10-3 to TRBJ2-7; TRBD1 agrees at 9 bases. The J segment lost 2 bases and the V segment lost 3 bases, leaving 5 bases of the junction unmatched. Germline-derived CDR1 and CDR2 are ENHRY and SYGVKD. The CDR3 contains 15 residues.

This clonotype occurred many times. The chain uses TRBV12-3 or TRBV12-4 and TRBJ2-1; perhaps D is TRBD1 or TRBD2 (6 bases each). The V gene lost 3 bases and the J gene lost 8 bases, with 17 bases spanning the gap. CDR3 length: 15 residues. CDR3 nucleotide sequence: TGTGCCAGCAGTTTTGATTGGGGGGCCGGGGATGAGCAGTTCTTC. Residues: CASSFDWGAGDEQFF.